This T cell receptor beta chain was sequenced in a study of shared clonotypes between healthy human individuals. With regard to this clone: The antigen is undetermined.

Sequencing used immunoSEQ multiplex PCR; TCRdb keeps in-frame clones, though not all of them. The table includes around 940,000 clones, less than 85% detected once. Germline V gene sequence: CDR1 SGHDT, CDR2 YYEEEE. There are 15 residues in the CDR3. V gave up 2 bases and J gave up 0 bases, with 11 bases separating them. Memory CD4+ cells were the fraction left after CD45RA+ naive selection. Broader study findings: An expected dependence of interdonor clonotype sharing on sequencing depth was noted.

Sequencing was performed on memory CD4+ T cells sorted from blood. Subset given: CD45RA-negative fraction. The V call is TRBV5-6, the J call TRBJ1-1; D remains unclear. The TCR originated in a man in his late teens or twenties in good health. CDR3 loop: CASSFGVRMNTEAFF. The CDR3 nucleotides read TGTGCCAGCAGCTTCGGCGTCCGTATGAACACTGAAGCTTTCTTT. Full variable domain (remainder filled in from reference TRBV5-6 and TRBJ1-1): DAGVTQSPTHLIKTRGQQVTLRCSPKSGHDTVSWYQQALGQGPQFIFQYYEEEERQRGNFPDRFSGHQFPNYSSELNVNALLLGDSALYLCASSFGVRMNTEAFFGQGTRLTVV.